A selection of T cell receptor beta chains follows, all from one sample in a study of blood T cell repertoires in COVID-19. Produced via immunoSEQ multiplex PCR; TCRdb's table is partial and in-frame only. The sample holds some 99,000 clones; 75% to 85% are singletons and the top ten take 7.9%. What was sequenced was peripheral blood. These receptors all stem from a woman older than 75 with active or convalescent COVID-19. Each CDR3 is given with its conserved first and last residue. The D gene is left open where the match is weak. Not all rows give a size; the values are once, few, many and, for expanded clones, a class.

v_gene	d_gene	j_gene	abundance	CDR3aa	CDR3nt
TRBV12-5	TRBD2	TRBJ2-1	.	CASGLGLLSAGAHNEQFF	TGTGCTAGTGGTTTGGGCCTGCTGTCGGCGGGAGCCCACAATGAGCAGTTCTTC
TRBV10-3	TRBD1	TRBJ1-1	.	CAIRGTGTGDEAFF	TGTGCCATCAGGGGTACCGGGACAGGGGATGAAGCTTTCTTT
TRBV3-1/TRBV3-2	TRBD2	TRBJ2-7	.	CASSLGLAEYEQYF	TGTGCCAGCAGCCTGGGACTAGCGGAGTACGAGCAGTACTTC
TRBV11-2	TRBD2	TRBJ2-1	.	CASRLPGLAGVGEQFF	TGTGCCAGCCGTCTACCCGGACTAGCGGGAGTAGGTGAGCAGTTCTTC
TRBV18	TRBD2	TRBJ2-1	.	CASSVGTSGSATEQFF	TGTGCCAGCTCGGTAGGGACTAGCGGGAGCGCCACTGAGCAGTTCTTC
TRBV5-1	.	TRBJ2-3	.	CASSSDNTDTQYF	TGCGCCAGCAGTTCGGACAACACAGATACGCAGTATTTT
TRBV11-3	.	TRBJ2-1	.	CASSTLRGGEQFF	TGTGCCAGCAGTACCCTTCGGGGAGGTGAGCAGTTCTTC
TRBV7-9	.	TRBJ2-2	.	CASTPPAANTGELFF	TGTGCCAGCACCCCCCCAGCGGCGAACACCGGGGAGCTGTTTTTT
TRBV29-1	TRBD1	TRBJ1-1	few	CSVEGQGMAAFF	TGCAGCGTTGAGGGACAGGGGATGGCAGCTTTCTTT
TRBV27	TRBD1	TRBJ1-5	.	CASSSPGQGNQPQHF	TGTGCCAGCAGTTCCCCGGGACAGGGCAATCAGCCCCAGCATTTT
TRBV2	.	TRBJ2-2	.	CASSQDRLNTGELFF	TGTGCCAGCAGTCAGGACAGACTAAACACCGGGGAGCTGTTTTTT
TRBV2	TRBD2	TRBJ2-7	.	CASSEGTSGTEQYF	TGTGCCAGCAGTGAAGGGACTAGCGGGACCGAGCAGTACTTC
TRBV18	TRBD1	TRBJ1-4	.	CASSTRQTGGNEKLFF	TGTGCCAGCTCAACAAGACAGACAGGGGGAAATGAAAAACTGTTTTTT
TRBV5-6	TRBD2	TRBJ2-1	once	CASRNSGTRDYNEQFF	TGTGCCAGCAGGAATTCCGGGACTAGGGATTACAATGAGCAGTTCTTC
TRBV15	TRBD2	TRBJ2-1	.	CATSRGASGSQGEQFF	TGTGCCACCAGCAGAGGGGCTAGCGGGAGCCAGGGTGAGCAGTTCTTC
TRBV2	.	TRBJ1-5	.	CASSVGQGLGQPQHF	TGTGCCAGCAGTGTTGGGCAGGGTTTAGGTCAGCCCCAGCATTTT
TRBV6-6	.	TRBJ2-7	once	CASTDVDTSYEQYF	TGTGCCAGCACCGACGTGGACACCTCCTACGAGCAGTACTTC
TRBV5-1	TRBD1	TRBJ2-7	.	CASSLLADRGYEQYF	TGCGCCAGCAGCTTGTTGGCGGACAGGGGGTACGAGCAGTACTTC
TRBV3-1/TRBV3-2	.	TRBJ1-3	.	CASSGGSTGNTIYF	TGTGCCAGCAGCGGGGGGAGCACTGGAAACACCATATATTTT
TRBV19	.	TRBJ2-7	.	CASNPRRSSSYEQYF	TGTGCCAGTAACCCCCGCCGCTCGAGCTCCTACGAGCAGTACTTC
TRBV7-9	.	TRBJ1-1	.	CASSSGQGRAFF	TGTGCCAGCAGCTCGGGCCAGGGAAGAGCTTTCTTT
TRBV10-3	.	TRBJ1-2	.	CAIRSFHGYTF	TGTGCCATCCGTAGTTTTCATGGCTACACCTTC
TRBV5-1	TRBD1	TRBJ2-2	.	CASSFVRDRGAGELFF	TGCGCCAGCAGCTTTGTCCGGGACAGGGGCGCCGGGGAGCTGTTTTTT
TRBV7-8	.	TRBJ2-5	.	CASNHERGIGQETQYF	TGTGCCAGCAACCACGAGAGGGGGATAGGCCAAGAGACCCAGTACTTC
TRBV28	TRBD2	TRBJ2-1	.	CASSWTSGTYNEQFF	TGTGCCAGCAGTTGGACTAGCGGGACCTACAATGAGCAGTTCTTC
TRBV18	.	TRBJ1-2	once	CASSPGLGDGYGYTF	TGTGCCAGCTCACCGGGATTAGGGGATGGCTATGGCTACACCTTC
TRBV10-3	TRBD2	TRBJ2-2	.	CAIQTSGSINTGELFF	TGTGCCATCCAGACTAGCGGGAGCATTAACACCGGGGAGCTGTTTTTT
TRBV6-6	TRBD2	TRBJ2-2	.	CASSPGLAANTGELFF	TGTGCCAGCAGTCCAGGACTAGCGGCGAACACCGGGGAGCTGTTTTTT
TRBV29-1	TRBD2	TRBJ2-2	.	CSVGSSGTAGELFF	TGCAGCGTTGGGTCTAGCGGGACCGCCGGGGAGCTGTTTTTT
TRBV6-5	TRBD1	TRBJ2-2	.	CASSYDRGGTGELFF	TGTGCCAGCAGTTACGACAGGGGAGGCACCGGGGAGCTGTTTTTT
TRBV28	TRBD2	TRBJ2-1	.	CASKPTSGRIRYNEQFF	TGTGCCAGCAAACCCACTAGCGGGAGGATAAGATACAATGAGCAGTTCTTC
TRBV3-1/TRBV3-2	.	TRBJ2-7	.	CASSRGGGFYEQYF	TGTGCCAGCAGCCGGGGAGGAGGGTTTTACGAGCAGTACTTC
TRBV27	.	TRBJ2-3	.	CASSLGYGTGRTDTQYF	TGTGCCAGCAGTTTGGGGTATGGAACAGGCCGCACAGATACGCAGTATTTT
TRBV23-1	TRBD1	TRBJ2-1	.	CASSQILQGFRCNEQFF	TGCGCCAGCAGTCAAATCTTACAGGGGTTCAGGTGCAATGAGCAGTTCTTC
TRBV25-1	TRBD1	TRBJ1-6	few	CASSWGDRVSPLHF	TGTGCCAGCTCTTGGGGGGACAGAGTCTCACCCCTCCACTTT
TRBV11-2	.	TRBJ1-2	.	CASSLGPGPYGYTF	TGTGCCAGCAGCTTAGGCCCAGGTCCCTATGGCTACACCTTC
TRBV19	.	TRBJ2-5	.	CASSMQGMRETQYF	TGTGCCAGTAGTATGCAGGGAATGCGGGAGACCCAGTACTTC
TRBV27	.	TRBJ1-1	.	CASIARLSDIMNTEAFF	TGTGCCAGTATCGCGCGATTATCGGACATAATGAACACTGAAGCTTTCTTT
TRBV19	.	TRBJ2-2	.	CASTVGLPNTGELFF	TGTGCCAGTACCGTTGGTCTACCGAACACCGGGGAGCTGTTTTTT
TRBV27	TRBD1	TRBJ2-3	once	CASCRGQGPRTDTQYF	TGTGCCTCCTGCCGGGGACAGGGGCCGCGCACAGATACGCAGTATTTT
TRBV12-5	TRBD2	TRBJ2-1	.	CASGPRGGDEQFF	TGTGCTAGTGGTCCCCGGGGGGGGGATGAGCAGTTCTTC
TRBV3-1/TRBV3-2	.	TRBJ2-7	.	CASSQDGVGTYEQYF	TGTGCCAGCAGCCAAGACGGGGTTGGTACCTACGAGCAGTACTTC
TRBV4-1	.	TRBJ1-2	.	CASSPREGYGYTF	TGCGCCAGCAGCCCGAGGGAAGGCTATGGCTACACCTTC
TRBV12-3/TRBV12-4	.	TRBJ1-2	.	CASRTAATYGYTF	TGTGCCAGCAGAACGGCAGCGACTTATGGCTACACCTTC
TRBV5-1	TRBD2	TRBJ2-1	.	CASSLFTSGNEQFF	TGCGCCAGCAGCTTGTTTACTAGCGGGAATGAGCAGTTCTTC
TRBV27	.	TRBJ2-1	few	CASTAVLLNEQFF	TGTGCCAGCACCGCGGTGCTTCTCAATGAGCAGTTCTTC
TRBV7-9	.	TRBJ2-7	.	CASSLTQDSYEQYF	TGTGCCAGCAGCTTAACACAGGATTCCTACGAGCAGTACTTC
TRBV27	.	TRBJ1-5	.	CASSSGVRNQPQHF	TGTGCCAGCAGTTCAGGTGTCCGTAATCAGCCCCAGCATTTT
TRBV12-3/TRBV12-4	.	TRBJ2-1	.	CASSSRNEQFF	TGTGCCAGCAGTTCGAGGAATGAGCAGTTCTTC
TRBV7-9	TRBD1	TRBJ2-7	.	CASSLEAGGYPYEQYF	TGTGCCAGCAGCTTAGAAGCAGGGGGCTACCCCTACGAGCAGTACTTC
TRBV28	.	TRBJ1-4	.	CASSRPGLLSTNEKLFF	TGTGCCAGCAGCCGACCGGGACTGCTCTCAACTAATGAAAAACTGTTTTTT
TRBV11-2	TRBD1	TRBJ2-1	once	CASSSFRTGGRNEQFF	TGTGCCAGCAGCTCATTTAGGACAGGGGGCCGTAATGAGCAGTTCTTC
TRBV2	.	TRBJ2-5	once	CASTGGETQYF	TGTGCCAGCACTGGGGGCGAGACCCAGTACTTC
TRBV20-1	.	TRBJ2-2	.	CSASRWGVKIANTGELFF	TGCAGTGCTAGTCGCTGGGGGGTAAAGATCGCGAACACCGGGGAGCTGTTTTTT
TRBV6-5	.	TRBJ1-5	.	CASSYGQSNQPQHF	TGTGCCAGCAGTTACGGACAGAGCAATCAGCCCCAGCATTTT
TRBV7-2	TRBD1	TRBJ2-7	.	CASSPQGAINEQYF	TGTGCCAGCAGCCCTCAGGGGGCGATCAACGAGCAGTACTTC
TRBV24-1	TRBD1	TRBJ2-2	once	CATSDFRDRNTGELFF	TGTGCCACCAGTGATTTTAGGGACAGGAACACCGGGGAGCTGTTTTTT
TRBV21-1	.	TRBJ2-7	few	CASSKGEDEQYF	TGTGCCAGCAGCAAAGGAGAGGACGAGCAGTACTTC
TRBV19	.	TRBJ1-1	.	CASSIGWQVITEAFF	TGTGCCAGTAGTATAGGTTGGCAGGTGATCACTGAAGCTTTCTTT
TRBV6-1	.	TRBJ1-3	.	CASSDWAGHSGNTIYF	TGTGCCAGCAGTGACTGGGCAGGGCACTCTGGAAACACCATATATTTT